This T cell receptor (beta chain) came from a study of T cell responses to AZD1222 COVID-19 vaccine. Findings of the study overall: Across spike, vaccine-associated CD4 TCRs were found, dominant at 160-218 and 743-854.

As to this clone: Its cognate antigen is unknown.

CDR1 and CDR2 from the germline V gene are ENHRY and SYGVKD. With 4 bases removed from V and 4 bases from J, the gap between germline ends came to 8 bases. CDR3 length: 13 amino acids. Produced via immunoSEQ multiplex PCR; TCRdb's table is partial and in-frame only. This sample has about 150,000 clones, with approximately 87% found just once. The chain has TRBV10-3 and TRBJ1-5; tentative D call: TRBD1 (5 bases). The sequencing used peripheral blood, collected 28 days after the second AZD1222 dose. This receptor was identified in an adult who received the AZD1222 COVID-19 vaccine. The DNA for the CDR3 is TGTGCCATCAGTGCGGGGGTGAATCAGCCCCAGCATTTT. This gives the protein CAISAGVNQPQHF.